The source of this TCR beta chain is a study of early T cells in non-severe SARS-CoV-2 infection. This CDR3 is 15 amino acids long. The V and J ends lost 4 bases and 1 base respectively, with 13 bases between them. Germline V gene lookup returns CDR1 SGHNT and CDR2 YYREEE (reference sequence). From the 5' RACE reads, TCRdb called clonotypes with MiXCR, one entry per CDR3 protein. The data contain around 68,000 distinct CDR3 sequences, roughly 12% of them seen just once; the ten biggest clones take up around 1.5%. This specimen was whole blood, taken at baseline. The chain couples TRBV5-4 to TRBJ2-3; D assignment may be TRBD1 or TRBD2 (5 bases each). The sequence derives from an adult who was a healthcare worker with PCR-confirmed SARS-CoV-2 infection or an uninfected control (not recorded which). This chain's CDR3 is CASSTPGRGTDTQYF. CDR3 sequence (DNA): TGTGCCAGCAGCACTCCGGGACGGGGCACAGATACGCAGTATTTT. The full variable domain, completed using reference TRBV5-4 and TRBJ2-3, is ETGVTQSPTHLIKTRGQQVTLRCSSQSGHNTVSWYQQALGQGPQFIFQYYREEENGRGNFPPRFSGLQFPNYSSELNVNALELDDSALYLCASSTPGRGTDTQYFGPGTRLTVL.